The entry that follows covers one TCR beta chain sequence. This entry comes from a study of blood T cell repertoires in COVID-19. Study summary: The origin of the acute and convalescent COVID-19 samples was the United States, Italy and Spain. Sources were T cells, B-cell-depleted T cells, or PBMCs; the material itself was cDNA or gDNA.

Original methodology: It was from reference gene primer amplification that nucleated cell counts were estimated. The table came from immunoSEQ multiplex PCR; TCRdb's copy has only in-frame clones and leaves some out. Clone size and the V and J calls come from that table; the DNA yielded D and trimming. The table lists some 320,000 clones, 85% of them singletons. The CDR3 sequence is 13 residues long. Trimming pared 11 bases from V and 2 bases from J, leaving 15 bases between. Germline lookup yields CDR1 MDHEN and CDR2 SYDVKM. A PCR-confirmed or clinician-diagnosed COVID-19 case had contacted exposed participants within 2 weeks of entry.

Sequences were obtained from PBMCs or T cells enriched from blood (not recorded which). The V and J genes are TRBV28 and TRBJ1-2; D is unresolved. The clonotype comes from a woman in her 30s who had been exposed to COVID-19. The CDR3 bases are TGTGCCGCACTCACCACAGTCAACTATGGCTACACCTTC. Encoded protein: CAALTTVNYGYTF.